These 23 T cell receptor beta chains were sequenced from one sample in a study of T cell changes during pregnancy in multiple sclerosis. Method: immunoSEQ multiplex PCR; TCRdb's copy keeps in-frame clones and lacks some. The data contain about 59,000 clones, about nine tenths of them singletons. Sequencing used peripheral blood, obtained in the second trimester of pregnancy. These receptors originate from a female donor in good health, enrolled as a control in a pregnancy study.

The CDR3 DNA is TGCGCCAGCAGCTTGCAGACAGGGCTACAACATGGCTACACCTTC. It specifies CASSLQTGLQHGYTF. The chain recombines TRBV5-1 with TRBJ1-2; 7 bases map to TRBD1. The V gene's germline CDR1 is SGHRS and CDR2 YFSETQ. Unmatched junction bases numbered 9, after V lost 1 base and J lost 6 bases. This CDR3 has 15 amino acids.

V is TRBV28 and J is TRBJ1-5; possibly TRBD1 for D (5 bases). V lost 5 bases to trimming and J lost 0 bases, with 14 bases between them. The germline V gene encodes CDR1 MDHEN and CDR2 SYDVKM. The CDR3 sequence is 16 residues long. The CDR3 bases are TGTGCCAGCAGTCCTTTGCAGGGATATAGCAATCAGCCCCAGCATTTT. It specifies CASSPLQGYSNQPQHF.

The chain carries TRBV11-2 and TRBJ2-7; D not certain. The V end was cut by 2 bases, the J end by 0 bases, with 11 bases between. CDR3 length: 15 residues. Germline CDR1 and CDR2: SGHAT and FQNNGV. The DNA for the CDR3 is TGTGCCAGCAGCTTATTTCCGGAGAGCTCCTACGAGCAGTACTTC. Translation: CASSLFPESSYEQYF. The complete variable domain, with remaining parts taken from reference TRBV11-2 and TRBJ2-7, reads EAGVAQSPRYKIIEKRQSVAFWCNPISGHATLYWYQQILGQGPKLLIQFQNNGVVDDSQLPKDRFSAERLKGVDSTLKIQPAKLEDSAVYLCASSLFPESSYEQYFGPGTRLTVT.

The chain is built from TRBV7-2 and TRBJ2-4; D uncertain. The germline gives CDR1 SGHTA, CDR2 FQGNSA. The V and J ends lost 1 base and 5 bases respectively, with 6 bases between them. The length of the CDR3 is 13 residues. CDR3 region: CASSLVAENIQYF. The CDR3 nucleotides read TGTGCCAGCAGCTTAGTTGCAGAAAACATTCAGTACTTC.

The CDR3, as DNA: TGTGCCAGCAGTTATCAGGGGGCGGGTCAGCCCCAGCATTTT. This gives the protein CASSYQGAGQPQHF. The rearrangement joins TRBV11-2 to TRBJ1-5; TRBD1 agrees at 8 bases. Germline V gene lookup returns CDR1 SGHAT and CDR2 FQNNGV. The junction had 7 bases not matched to a gene; V was cut back by 6 bases and J by 6 bases. CDR3 length: 14 residues. Based on the CDR3 plus reference TRBV11-2 and TRBJ1-5, the full variable domain is EAGVAQSPRYKIIEKRQSVAFWCNPISGHATLYWYQQILGQGPKLLIQFQNNGVVDDSQLPKDRFSAERLKGVDSTLKIQPAKLEDSAVYLCASSYQGAGQPQHFGDGTRLSIL.

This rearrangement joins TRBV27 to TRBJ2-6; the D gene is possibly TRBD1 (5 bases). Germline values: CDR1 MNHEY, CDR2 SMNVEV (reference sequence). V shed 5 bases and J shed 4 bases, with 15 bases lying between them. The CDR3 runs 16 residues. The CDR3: CASSKQVTSGANVLTF. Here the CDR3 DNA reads TGTGCCAGCAGTAAACAGGTGACCTCCGGGGCCAACGTCCTGACTTTC. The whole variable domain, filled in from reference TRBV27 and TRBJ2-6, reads EAQVTQNPRYLITVTGKKLTVTCSQNMNHEYMSWYRQDPGLGLRQIYYSMNVEVTDKGDVPEGYKVSRKEKRNFPLILESPSPNQTSLYFCASSKQVTSGANVLTFGAGSRLTVL.

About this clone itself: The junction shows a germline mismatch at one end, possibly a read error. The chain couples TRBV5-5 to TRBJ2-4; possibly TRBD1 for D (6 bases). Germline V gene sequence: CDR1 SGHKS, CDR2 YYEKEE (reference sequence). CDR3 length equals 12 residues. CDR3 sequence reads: CASSLEGQGLHF. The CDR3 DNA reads TGTGCCAGCAGCTTGGAGGGGCAGGGGCTCCACTTC.

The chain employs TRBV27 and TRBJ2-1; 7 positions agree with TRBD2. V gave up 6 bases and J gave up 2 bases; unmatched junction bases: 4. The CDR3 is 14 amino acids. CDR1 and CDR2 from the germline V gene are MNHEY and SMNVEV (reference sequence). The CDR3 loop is CASRARGAYNEQFF. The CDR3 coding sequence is TGTGCCAGCAGGGCCCGGGGGGCCTACAATGAGCAGTTCTTC.

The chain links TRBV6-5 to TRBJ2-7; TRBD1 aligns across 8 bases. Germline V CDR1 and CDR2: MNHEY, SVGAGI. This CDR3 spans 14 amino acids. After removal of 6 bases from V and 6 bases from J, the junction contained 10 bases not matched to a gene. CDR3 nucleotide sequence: TGTGCCAGCAGGCGAGACAGGGGCCTGGGCGAGCAGTACTTC. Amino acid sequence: CASRRDRGLGEQYF.

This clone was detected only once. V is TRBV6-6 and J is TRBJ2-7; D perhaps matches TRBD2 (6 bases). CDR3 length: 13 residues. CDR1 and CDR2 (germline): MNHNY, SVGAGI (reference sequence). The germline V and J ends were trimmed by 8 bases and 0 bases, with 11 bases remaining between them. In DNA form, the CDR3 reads TGTGCCAGCCAGGGACTCTTCTCCTACGAGCAGTACTTC. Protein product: CASQGLFSYEQYF.

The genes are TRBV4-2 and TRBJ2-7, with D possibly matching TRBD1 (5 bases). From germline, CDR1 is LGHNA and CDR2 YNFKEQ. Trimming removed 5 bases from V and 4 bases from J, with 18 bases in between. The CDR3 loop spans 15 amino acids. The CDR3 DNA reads TGTGCCAGCAGCTACTCGTTCCAGGGCGCGTACGAGCAGTACTTC. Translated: CASSYSFQGAYEQYF.

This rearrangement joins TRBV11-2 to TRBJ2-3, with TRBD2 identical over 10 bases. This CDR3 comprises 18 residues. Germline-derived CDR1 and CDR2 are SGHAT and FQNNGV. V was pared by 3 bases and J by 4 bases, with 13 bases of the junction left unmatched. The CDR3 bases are TGTGCCAGCAGCTTGGCACCCTCTAGCGGGAGTATGTCAGATACGCAGTATTTT. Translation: CASSLAPSSGSMSDTQYF.

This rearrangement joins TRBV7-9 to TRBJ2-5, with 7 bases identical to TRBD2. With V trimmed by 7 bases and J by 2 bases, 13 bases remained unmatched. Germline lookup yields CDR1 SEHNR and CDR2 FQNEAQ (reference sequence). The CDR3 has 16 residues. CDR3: CASTITERGRQETQYF. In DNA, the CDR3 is TGTGCCAGCACTATCACCGAGCGGGGCCGGCAAGAGACCCAGTACTTC. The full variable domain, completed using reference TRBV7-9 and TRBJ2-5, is DTGVSQNPRHKITKRGQNVTFRCDPISEHNRLYWYRQTLGQGPEFLTYFQNEAQLEKSRLLSDRFSAERPKGSFSTLEIQRTEQGDSAMYLCASTITERGRQETQYFGPGTRLLVL.

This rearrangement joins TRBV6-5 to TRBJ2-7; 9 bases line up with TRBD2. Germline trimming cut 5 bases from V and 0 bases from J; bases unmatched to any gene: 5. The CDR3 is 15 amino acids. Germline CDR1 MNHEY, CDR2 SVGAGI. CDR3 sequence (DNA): TGTGCCAGCAGTAAGCGGGGGGTAAGCTCCTACGAGCAGTACTTC. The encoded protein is CASSKRGVSSYEQYF.

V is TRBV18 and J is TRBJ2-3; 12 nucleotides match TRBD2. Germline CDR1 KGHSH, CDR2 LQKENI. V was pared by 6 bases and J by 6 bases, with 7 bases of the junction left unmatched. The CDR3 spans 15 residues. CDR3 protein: CASSLGLAGYDTQYF. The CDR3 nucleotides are TGTGCCAGCTCGCTGGGACTAGCGGGTTACGATACGCAGTATTTT.

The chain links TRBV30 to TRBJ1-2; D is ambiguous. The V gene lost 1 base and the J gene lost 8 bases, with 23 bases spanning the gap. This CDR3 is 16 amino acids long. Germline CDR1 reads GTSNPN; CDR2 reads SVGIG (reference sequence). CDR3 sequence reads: CAWSAERTFVTRGYTF. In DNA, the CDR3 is TGTGCCTGGAGTGCCGAACGAACGTTCGTAACGAGGGGCTACACCTTC. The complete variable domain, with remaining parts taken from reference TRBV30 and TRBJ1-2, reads SQTIHQWPATLVQPVGSPLSLECTVEGTSNPNLYWYRQAAGRGLQLLFYSVGIGQISSEVPQNLSASRPQDRQFILSSKKLLLSDSGFYLCAWSAERTFVTRGYTFGSGTRLTVV.

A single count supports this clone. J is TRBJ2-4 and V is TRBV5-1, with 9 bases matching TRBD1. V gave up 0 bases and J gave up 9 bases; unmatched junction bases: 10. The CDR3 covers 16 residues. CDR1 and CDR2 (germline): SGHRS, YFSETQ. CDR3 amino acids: CASSLVGTGHFGIQYF. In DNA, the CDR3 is TGCGCCAGCAGCTTGGTCGGGACAGGGCATTTTGGCATTCAGTACTTC.

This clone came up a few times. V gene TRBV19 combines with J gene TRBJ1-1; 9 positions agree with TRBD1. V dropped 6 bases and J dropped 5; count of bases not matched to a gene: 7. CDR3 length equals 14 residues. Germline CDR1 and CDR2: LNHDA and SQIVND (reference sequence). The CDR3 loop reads CASSPGQGWTEAFF. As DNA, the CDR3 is TGTGCCAGTAGCCCAGGACAGGGGTGGACTGAAGCTTTCTTT.

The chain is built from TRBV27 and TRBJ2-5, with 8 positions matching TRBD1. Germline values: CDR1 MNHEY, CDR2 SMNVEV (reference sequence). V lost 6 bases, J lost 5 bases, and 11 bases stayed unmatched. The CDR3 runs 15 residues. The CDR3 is CASSPSDRARETQYF. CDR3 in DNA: TGTGCCAGCAGCCCTTCGGACAGGGCCCGGGAGACCCAGTACTTC.

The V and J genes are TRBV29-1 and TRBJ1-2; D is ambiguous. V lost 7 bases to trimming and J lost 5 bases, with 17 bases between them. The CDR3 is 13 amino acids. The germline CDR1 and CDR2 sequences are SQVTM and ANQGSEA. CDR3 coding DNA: TGCAGCGCCGGTAGCGGAGCTTTTTATGGCTACACCTTC. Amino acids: CSAGSGAFYGYTF.

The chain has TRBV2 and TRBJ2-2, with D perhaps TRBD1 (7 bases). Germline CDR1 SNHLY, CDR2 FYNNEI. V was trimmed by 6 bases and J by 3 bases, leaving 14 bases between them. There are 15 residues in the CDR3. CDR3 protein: CASSGGGLYTGELFF. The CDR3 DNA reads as TGTGCCAGCAGCGGAGGGGGCTTGTACACCGGGGAGCTGTTTTTT.

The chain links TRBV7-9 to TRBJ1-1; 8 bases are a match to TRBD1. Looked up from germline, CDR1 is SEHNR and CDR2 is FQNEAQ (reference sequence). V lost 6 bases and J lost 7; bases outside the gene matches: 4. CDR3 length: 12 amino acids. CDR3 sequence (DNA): TGTGCCAGCAGATCCGGGACAGGTGAAGCTTTCTTT. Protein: CASRSGTGEAFF. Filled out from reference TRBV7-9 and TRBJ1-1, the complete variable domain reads DTGVSQNPRHKITKRGQNVTFRCDPISEHNRLYWYRQTLGQGPEFLTYFQNEAQLEKSRLLSDRFSAERPKGSFSTLEIQRTEQGDSAMYLCASRSGTGEAFFGQGTRLTVV.

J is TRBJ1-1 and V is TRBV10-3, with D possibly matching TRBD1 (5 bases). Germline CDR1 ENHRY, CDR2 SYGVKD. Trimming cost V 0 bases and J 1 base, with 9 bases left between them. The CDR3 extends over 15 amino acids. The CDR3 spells CAISESPGGNTEAFF. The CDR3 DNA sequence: TGTGCCATCAGTGAGTCGCCGGGGGGGAACACTGAAGCTTTCTTT.